This T cell receptor (beta chain) was sequenced during a study of relationships among human T cell subsets (dated by TCRdb to 2010 to 2012). About the investigation overall: The study sequenced eight distinct T cell populations from blood: pan T, CD8 cytotoxic, regulatory, Th1, Th2, naive plus transitional, activated and memory cells.

Library generation was performed with multiplex PCR. Instrument used: 454 GS FLX. Semiquantitative ARM-PCR was used to amplify the TCR alpha and beta CDR3 regions from mRNA. ARM-PCR used tagged nested gene-specific primers, after which communal superprimers carried out exponential amplification. Before the first-round PCR products went through the second amplification round, exonuclease was used to remove the nested primers. Amplicons were sequenced on the 454 platform, which allows rapid sequencing of millions of DNA fragments without cloning bias. An effective read was defined as a read mappable to both V and J germline segments. On the authors' methods: IRmap was used to assign reads to germline V, D and J segments, and IRmap relies on pyromap, a Smith-Waterman modification adapted to 454 sequencing errors. To filter D-beta assignments, cutoffs were set at the 99th percentile of the alignment scores obtained from simulated random sequences. The CDR3 was taken to be the amino acids lying between the conserved V-segment Y[YFLI]C motif and the J-segment [FW]GXGT motif. A compound Poisson process model, previously applied to large-scale EST data, was used to estimate repertoire diversity. A procedure for detecting cross-contamination was used to argue that sample contamination was not the source of the shared CDR3s. TCRdb reprocessed the public reads (quality trimming at Q25 with fastp, clone calling with MiXCR) and kept in-frame beta chains. Merged by CDR3 protein, the rows form single entries marked with the most common genes and DNA. The authors' filters were not applied to this entry. Counted in this sample were 5,100 or so distinct CDR3 sequences; 78% of them appeared once. 29% of the sample goes to the ten largest clones.

General study outcomes and caveats: The seven subsets showed no statistically significant differences in V, D and J usage, CDR3 length, or N-nucleotide additions. The considerable overlap in CDR3s among Th1, Th2 and regulatory T cells was taken as suggesting that cell fate choices are stochastic. The bead-based sorting was unable to rule out the presence of a CD4+CD8+ double-positive population. T cell counts went unrecorded for a couple of pan T samples, which were processed alongside pan B cells. More than 60% of CD8+ cytotoxic sequences came from clones with more than 100 reads, while the regulatory and Th2 subsets showed few clones of that size.

Miltenyi superparamagnetic beads coated with subset-specific monoclonal antibodies were used to isolate the T cell subsets. Every T cell population was isolated from peripheral blood. Ficoll separation of whole blood yielded mononuclear cells, and anti-CD14 microbeads were then used to deplete the monocytes. Right after isolation, the cell populations were resuspended in RNAprotect reagent. The pan T sample comprised CD3+ T cells in general. For this clonotype: It lacks a known antigen. No clone much larger than this one lies a single base away; base qualities are absent.

From its cysteine to its phenylalanine, the CDR3 spans 12 amino acids. This entry keeps only the CDR3 DNA: 36 bases, framed from base 1. V is cut back by 5 bases and J by 6 bases, with 1 base in the junction unmatched. According to the germline V gene (reference sequence), CDR1 reads MNHEY and CDR2 reads SMNVEV. This clonotype was obtained from a middle-aged man in good health. The chain is encoded by TRBV27 joined to TRBJ1-2, with 9 bases aligning to TRBD1. The sample was total T cells sorted from blood. Sample cell subset or site, as interpreted from the label and publication: CD3+ T cells in general. The nucleotides read TGTGCCAGCAGTAGGACAGGGGATGGCTACACCTTC. This sequence encodes CASSRTGDGYTF.